This TCR beta chain emerged from a study of lymphopenia after photon versus proton radiotherapy (dated by TCRdb to about 2019). Regarding the study in general: Photon and proton radiation therapy were compared by the study for their immunological effects in patients with gastrointestinal tumors who developed high-grade lymphopenia. A cohort of under 25 patients with gastrointestinal tumors who received either photon or proton therapy and subsequently developed lymphopenia was included. The goal of the study was to describe how the two radiation modalities differ in their effects on the immune system. The study at large found these results: The survival association was assessed only in patients who died, and better survival with proton therapy was presented by the authors as a possibility rather than a demonstrated result. During treatment, patients who received proton therapy stayed relatively stable, whereas patients who received photon therapy lost naive T cells and TCR diversity and gained effector/memory populations. Across the cohort, a larger post-nadir drop in TCR diversity was inversely correlated with overall survival time among patients who died. After the lymphocyte count nadir, oligoclonal expansion, especially of CD8+ Temra cells, was observed in photon-treated repertoires, and the drop in diversity was driven by this expansion.

In regard to this clone: There is no known antigen for this receptor. One base away there is no much larger clone; base qualities are not given.

The receptor library was made with the immunoSEQ multiplex PCR assay. T cell repertoires were profiled with deep sequencing of rearranged TCR beta loci together with multiparametric flow cytometry. In its TCRdb copy, this immuneACCESS table keeps in-frame sequences only and misses some clones. Where compared with another copy, unresolved V genes explain less than half of these, and the others have no known cause. The sample includes tens of thousands of clones, with roughly four fifths observed a single time. The top ten clones comprise approximately 4% of the sample. Relative to germline, V is missing 6 bases and J is missing 7 bases, with 8 bases of the junction outside any gene match. The CDR3 numbers 16 residues from cysteine through phenylalanine. Only the CDR3 part of the read is kept: 48 bases, read in frame from the first base. CDR1 SGHAT and CDR2 FQNNGV are derived from the germline V gene.

The specimen was peripheral blood, collected from a patient treated with photon-based radiotherapy. The chain is made from TRBV11-2 and TRBJ2-1; TRBD2 fits 14 bases in the junction. The receptor comes from a woman in her forties or fifties with pancreatic cancer. The DNA reads as follows: TGTGCCAGCAGTTCTCCCGGACTAGCGGGGGGTAATGAGCAGTTCTTC. It encodes CASSSPGLAGGNEQFF.